This T cell receptor (beta chain) was captured by sequencing in a study of graft-versus-host responses after intestinal transplantation. At the level of the study: Each recipient received anti-thymocyte globulin induction, then tacrolimus and steroids for about three years.

CDR1 and CDR2 from the germline V gene are MNHEY and SVGAGI. Trimming pared 4 bases from V and 7 bases from J, leaving 10 bases between. The CDR3 consists of 12 residues. Libraries were prepared by immunoSEQ multiplex PCR; TCRdb keeps only in-frame clonotypes and omits some of them. Among more than 4,500 clones, 55% to 75% were seen once, and the ten largest hold roughly 37%. This clonotype was obtained from a human patient who received an intestinal transplant, so some T cells may come from the graft donor. The sequencing here drew on PBMCs, taken 540 to 550 days after intestinal transplant. The chain has TRBV6-5 and TRBJ1-2; D is unclear. This CDR3 reads CASSSFQTGYTF. For the CDR3, the DNA is TGTGCCAGCAGTTCCTTTCAAACTGGCTACACCTTC.